Below, 3 T cell receptor beta chains from the same sample are listed, as sequenced in a study of blood T cell repertoires in COVID-19. Using immunoSEQ multiplex PCR, the repertoire was profiled, and TCRdb retains in-frame clones only, with some absent. Of around 250,000 clones in the sample, 80% to 90% are singletons; the top ten hold about a sixth. The sample comprised PBMCs or T cells enriched from blood (not recorded which). The receptors here all came from a man aged 18 to 29 who had recovered from COVID-19.

The V gene is TRBV6-5, the J gene TRBJ2-5; D gene uncertain. Germline CDR1 and CDR2: MNHEY and SVGAGI. This CDR3 is built from 13 residues. Trimming removed 5 bases from V and 0 bases from J, with 7 bases in between. As DNA, the CDR3 is TGTGCCAGCAGTAGCCAAAACCAAGAGACCCAGTACTTC. Its protein product is CASSSQNQETQYF.

This clone occurred a few times. As DNA, the CDR3 is TGCGCCAGCAGCTTGGTCGGGACTAGCGGGGACTACGAGCAGTACTTC. This codes for CASSLVGTSGDYEQYF. The chain links TRBV5-1 to TRBJ2-7; 13 nucleotides match TRBD2. The length of the CDR3 is 16 residues. The V gene end was trimmed by 0 bases and the J gene end by 3 bases; junction bases not matched to a gene: 3. Germline V gene data show CDR1 as SGHRS and CDR2 as YFSETQ.

This clone was observed at least ten times. V usage is TRBV2 and J usage is TRBJ2-2; D is possibly TRBD2 (5 bases). Looked up from germline, CDR1 is SNHLY and CDR2 is FYNNEI. This CDR3 spans 13 amino acids. V lost 6 bases, J lost 7 bases, and 12 bases lay in between. The CDR3 here is CASRNRAVGELFF. DNA of the CDR3: TGTGCCAGCAGGAATAGAGCGGTCGGGGAGCTGTTTTTT.